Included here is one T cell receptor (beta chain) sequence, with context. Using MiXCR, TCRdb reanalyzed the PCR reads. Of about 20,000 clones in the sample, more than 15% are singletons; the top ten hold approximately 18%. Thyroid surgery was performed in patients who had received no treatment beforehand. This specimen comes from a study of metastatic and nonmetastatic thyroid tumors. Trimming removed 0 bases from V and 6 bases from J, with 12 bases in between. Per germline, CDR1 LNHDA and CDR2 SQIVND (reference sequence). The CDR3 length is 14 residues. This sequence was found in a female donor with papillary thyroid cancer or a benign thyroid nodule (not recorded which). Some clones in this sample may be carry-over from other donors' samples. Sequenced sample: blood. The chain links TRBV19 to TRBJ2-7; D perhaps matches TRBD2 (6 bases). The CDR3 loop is CASSIDRRVCEQYF. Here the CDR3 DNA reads TGTGCCAGTAGTATAGATAGGAGGGTTTGCGAGCAGTACTTC.